This section outlines one TCR beta chain sequence together with its context. The sample contains more than one DNA sequence encoding this CDR3. Seattle participants joined during active infection and were tracked over time. Source study methods: Amplification with reference gene primers provided the estimates of nucleated cell counts. The protocol was immunoSEQ multiplex PCR, while the TCRdb copy is restricted to in-frame clones and leaves out a portion. V and J calls and clone size follow that table, whereas D and trimming were derived from the DNA. The sample has a few hundred thousand clones, approximately 90% seen once. These data originate in a study of blood T cell repertoires in COVID-19. For the study at large: Sites across the United States, Italy and Spain contributed samples from acute and convalescent COVID-19. The analysed material was cDNA or gDNA that came from T cells, B-cell-depleted T cells, or PBMCs.

Germline V lookup: CDR1 SGHRS, CDR2 YFSETQ. This CDR3 has 13 residues. Between the trimmed V and J ends, which lost 0 bases and 2 bases, there was a span of 5 bases. This TCR was sampled from a young man with COVID-19, enrolled during active disease. The material sequenced was peripheral blood. The chain is built from TRBV5-1 and TRBJ1-1; no definite D call. CDR3 amino acids: CASSLALNTEAFF. The CDR3 DNA reads as TGCGCCAGCAGCTTGGCACTTAACACTGAAGCTTTCTTT. The whole variable domain, filled in from reference TRBV5-1 and TRBJ1-1, reads KAGVTQTPRYLIKTRGQQVTLSCSPISGHRSVSWYQQTPGQGLQFLFEYFSETQRNKGNFPGRFSGRQFSNSRSEMNVSTLELGDSALYLCASSLALNTEAFFGQGTRLTVV.